The T cell receptor (beta chain) under discussion was sequenced for a study of Graves' ophthalmopathy and Graves' hyperthyroidism (dated by TCRdb to 2017 to 2018). Concerning the study at large: Peripheral blood was collected before any treatment was given, at the time of initial diagnosis. Once sampling was done, hyperthyroidism patients were given methimazole at a starting dose of 30 mg daily, while ophthalmopathy patients were given high-dose intravenous methylprednisolone. T-cell repertoires of thyroid tissue and blood were compared in a handful of hyperthyroidism patients. In total, 135 blood samples were TCR-sequenced: around 42 ophthalmopathy, some 75 hyperthyroidism and around 17 hyperthyroidism-to-ophthalmopathy patients. To explore V-J signatures that separate ophthalmopathy from hyperthyroidism, a discovery set of 100 patients was enrolled, consisting of about 41 with ophthalmopathy and approximately 57 with stable hyperthyroidism. TCR beta repertoire signatures were used to distinguish Graves' ophthalmopathy from Graves' hyperthyroidism and to predict progression to ophthalmopathy. The independent validation cohort included approximately 19 hyperthyroidism patients plus 17 patients who later progressed from hyperthyroidism to ophthalmopathy. The 90 to 100 discovery patients were randomly divided into training and test sets at a 7:3 ratio. Study-level results and caveats: Sample size was not statistically predetermined, and group allocation was not concealed from the investigators. In cross-validation, the 13-signature model distinguished ophthalmopathy from stable hyperthyroidism with 85% to 90% sensitivity and 81.08% specificity, and in the test set the corresponding values were about 80% and 75%. In validation, the model predicted ophthalmopathy progression with less than 71% sensitivity and approximately 75% specificity; roughly 11 predicted patients were CT-confirmed with GO in a median of approximately six months. Most expanded thyroid clonotypes with frequency above 0.001 were also detected in blood, suggesting blood repertoires may reflect the thyroid immune response.

From the germline V gene (reference sequence), CDR1 is LNHNV and CDR2 is YYDKDF. V is cut by 3 bases and J by 7 bases, and the space between the germline ends is 13 bases. Counted from cysteine to phenylalanine, this CDR3 has 13 amino acids. The read is trimmed to its CDR3 DNA, 39 bases read in frame from base 1. The ophthalmopathy patients had moderately to severely active disease, with a Clinical Activity Score of 3 or higher, a NOSPECS grade of 4 or higher, and a disease duration of less than 3 months. Patients were excluded if they had other autoimmune diseases, uncontrolled infections, pregnancy or lactation. Clinical symptoms, serum thyroxine, TRAb, thyroid ultrasound and orbital computed tomography formed the basis of the diagnosis. Using Ficoll-Paque density gradient centrifugation, PBMCs were isolated from 8.5 to 10 ml of fresh peripheral blood. Total RNA was extracted using Trizol reagent, and RNA quality was checked on an Agilent 2100 Bioanalyzer.

In its sample, this clonotype was seen many times. The specificity of this receptor is unknown. The input lacks base qualities; no much larger clone sits a single base away. TCR beta CDR3 regions were amplified from RNA transcripts for repertoire sequencing. The first round was an RT-PCR using HTBI primers with the Qiagen OneStep RT-PCR kit, and this first round was followed by a second-round multiplex PCR, then size selection and purification. Libraries were sequenced on an Illumina HiSeq2000 using paired-end 100 bp reads. The study's own analysis went as follows. SOAPnuke was used for read processing, and reads with adapters, uncalled bases, a mean Phred below 15, or no exact constant-primer or identifier match were discarded. COPE v1.2.5 was used to merge the high-quality paired reads. Each unique nucleotide sequence was defined as a clonotype, and clonotypes were aligned to IMGT TRB V, D and J references with MiTCR v1.1. Analysis was restricted to V-J combinations with a frequency above 0.0001, which covered roughly 99% of repertoires. For each V-J combination, a TCR clonal expansion and chaos score was defined as the ratio of F50 clonal expansion to chaos observed in the TCRdist matrix. Welch's t-statistics and random forest were used to narrow the features down to 13 V-J combinations, which were then fed into a naive Bayes classifier. Thyroid-blood repertoire similarity was quantified with the Morisita-Horn index. The public sequencing data were trimmed at Q25 with fastp and processed into clonotypes with MiXCR by TCRdb, which kept only in-frame beta chains. Entries are consolidated by CDR3 protein sequence, retaining the most common genes and DNA. Clone size and V and J calls follow TCRdb, not the original study. Across this sample there are over 450,000 distinct CDR3 sequences, with 13% to 15% seen only once. Of the sample, 8% to 10% is held by the ten largest clones.

Sequences were obtained from blood. The clonotype comes from a woman in her thirties with Graves' ophthalmopathy. Donor details come from another sample of the same person, matched by shared clones. The rearranged chain carries TRBV15 and TRBJ2-7; tentative D gene TRBD1, with 6 bases matching. The CDR3 protein sequence reads: CATSSTGRREQYF. The DNA reads as follows: TGTGCCACCAGCAGTACAGGGCGACGTGAGCAGTACTTC.